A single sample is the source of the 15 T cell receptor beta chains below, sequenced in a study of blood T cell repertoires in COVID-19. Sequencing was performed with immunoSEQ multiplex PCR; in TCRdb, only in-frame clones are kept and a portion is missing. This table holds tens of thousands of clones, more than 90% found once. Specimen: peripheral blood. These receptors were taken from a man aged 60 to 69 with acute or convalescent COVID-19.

The DNA of the CDR3 is TGTGCCACCAGTGATTTTCCAGGGGGCGGAAGAGAGACCCAGTACTTC. Protein product: CATSDFPGGGRETQYF. The chain links TRBV24-1 to TRBJ2-5, with 8 bases that match TRBD1. Germline loops: CDR1 KGHDR, CDR2 SFDVKD. The V gene end was trimmed by 1 base and the J gene end by 4 bases; junction bases not matched to a gene: 7. CDR3 size: 16 residues.

For the CDR3, the DNA is TGTGCCATCAGTGAGAGACAGGGCCTTAATGAAAAACTGTTTTTT. Translating it yields CAISERQGLNEKLFF. The chain uses TRBV10-3 and TRBJ1-4; 7 bases map to TRBD1. CDR1 is ENHRY and CDR2 is SYGVKD in the germline V gene. V was pared by 2 bases and J by 4 bases, with 4 bases of the junction left unmatched. CDR3 length: 15 residues.

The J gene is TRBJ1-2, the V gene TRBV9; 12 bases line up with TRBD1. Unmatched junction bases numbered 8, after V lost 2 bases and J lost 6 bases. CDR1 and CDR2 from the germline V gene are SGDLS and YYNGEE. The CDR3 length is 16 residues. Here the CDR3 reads CASSVPLGQGADGYTF. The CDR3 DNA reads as TGTGCCAGCAGCGTTCCCTTGGGACAGGGGGCTGATGGCTACACCTTC.

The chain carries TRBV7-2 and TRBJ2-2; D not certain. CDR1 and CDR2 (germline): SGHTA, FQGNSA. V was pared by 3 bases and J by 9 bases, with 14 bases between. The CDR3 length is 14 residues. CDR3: CASSFSWSSRELFF. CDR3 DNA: TGTGCCAGCAGCTTTAGCTGGTCCTCTCGGGAGCTGTTTTTT.

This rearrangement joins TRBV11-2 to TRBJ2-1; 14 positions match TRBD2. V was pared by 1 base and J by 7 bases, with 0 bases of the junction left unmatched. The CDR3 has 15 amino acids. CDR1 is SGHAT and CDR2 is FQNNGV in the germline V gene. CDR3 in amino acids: CASSLGTSGGNEQFF. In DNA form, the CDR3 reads TGTGCCAGCAGCTTAGGGACTAGCGGGGGGAATGAGCAGTTCTTC.

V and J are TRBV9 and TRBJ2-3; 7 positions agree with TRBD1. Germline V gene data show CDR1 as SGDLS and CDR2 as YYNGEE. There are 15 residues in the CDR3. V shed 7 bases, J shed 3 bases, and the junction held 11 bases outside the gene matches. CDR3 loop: CASGRQGEGTDTQYF. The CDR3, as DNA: TGTGCCAGCGGACGACAGGGCGAAGGGACAGATACGCAGTATTTT.

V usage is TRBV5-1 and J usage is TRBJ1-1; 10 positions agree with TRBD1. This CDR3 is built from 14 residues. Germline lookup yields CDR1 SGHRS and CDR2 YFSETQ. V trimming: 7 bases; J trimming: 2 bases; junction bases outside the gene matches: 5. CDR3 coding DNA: TGCGCCAGCTCCCGGGACAGGGGAAACACTGAAGCTTTCTTT. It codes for CASSRDRGNTEAFF.

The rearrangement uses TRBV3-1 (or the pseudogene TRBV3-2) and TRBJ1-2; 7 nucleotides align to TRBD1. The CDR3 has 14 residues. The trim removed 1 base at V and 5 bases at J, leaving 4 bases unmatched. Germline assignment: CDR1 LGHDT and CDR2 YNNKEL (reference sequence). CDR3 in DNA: TGTGCCAGCAGCCAAGCGTTGACAGGGTATGGCTACACCTTC. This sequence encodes CASSQALTGYGYTF.

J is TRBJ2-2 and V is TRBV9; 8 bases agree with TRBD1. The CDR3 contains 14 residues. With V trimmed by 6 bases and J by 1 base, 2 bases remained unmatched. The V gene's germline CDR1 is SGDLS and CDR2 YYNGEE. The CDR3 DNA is TGTGCCAGCACGGGACAGGTGAACACCGGGGAGCTGTTTTTT. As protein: CASTGQVNTGELFF.

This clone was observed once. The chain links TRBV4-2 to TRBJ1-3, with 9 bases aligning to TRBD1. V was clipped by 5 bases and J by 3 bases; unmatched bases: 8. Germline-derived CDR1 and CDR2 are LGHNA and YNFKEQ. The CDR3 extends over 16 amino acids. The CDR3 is CASSSGTGGGGNTIYF. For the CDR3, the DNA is TGTGCCAGCAGCTCGGGAACAGGGGGCGGTGGAAACACCATATATTTT.

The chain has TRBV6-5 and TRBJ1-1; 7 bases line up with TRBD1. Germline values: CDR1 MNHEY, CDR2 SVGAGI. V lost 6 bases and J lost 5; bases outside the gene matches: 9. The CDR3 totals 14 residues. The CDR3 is CASSRDRAGTEAFF. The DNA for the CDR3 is TGTGCCAGCAGCCGAGACAGGGCCGGGACTGAAGCTTTCTTT.

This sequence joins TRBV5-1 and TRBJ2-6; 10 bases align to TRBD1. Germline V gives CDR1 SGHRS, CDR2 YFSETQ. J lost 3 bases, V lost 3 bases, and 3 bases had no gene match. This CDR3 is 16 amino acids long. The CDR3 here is CASSWGQGYGANVLTF. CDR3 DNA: TGCGCCAGCAGCTGGGGACAGGGGTATGGGGCCAACGTCCTGACTTTC.

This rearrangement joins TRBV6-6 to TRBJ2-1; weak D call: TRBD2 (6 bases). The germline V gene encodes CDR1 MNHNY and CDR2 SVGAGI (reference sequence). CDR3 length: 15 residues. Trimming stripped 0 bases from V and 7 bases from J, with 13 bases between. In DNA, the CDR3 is TGTGCCAGCAGTTACTCTCTCCGGGGGAGAAATGAGCAGTTCTTC. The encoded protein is CASSYSLRGRNEQFF.

CDR3 loop: CASSTGQHSPLHF. The CDR3, as DNA: TGTGCCAGCTCAACGGGACAGCATTCACCCCTCCACTTT. The chain recombines TRBV18 with TRBJ1-6, with 7 bases that match TRBD1. The CDR3 sequence is 13 residues long. The germline gives CDR1 KGHSH, CDR2 LQKENI. V lost 5 bases and J lost 8; bases outside the gene matches: 3.

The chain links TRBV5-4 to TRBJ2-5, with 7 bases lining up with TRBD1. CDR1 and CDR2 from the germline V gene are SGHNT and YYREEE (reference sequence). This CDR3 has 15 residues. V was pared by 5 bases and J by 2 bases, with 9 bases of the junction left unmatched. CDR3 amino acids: CASSLGDSGQETQYF. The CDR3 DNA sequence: TGTGCCAGCAGTCTGGGGGACAGTGGACAAGAGACCCAGTACTTC.